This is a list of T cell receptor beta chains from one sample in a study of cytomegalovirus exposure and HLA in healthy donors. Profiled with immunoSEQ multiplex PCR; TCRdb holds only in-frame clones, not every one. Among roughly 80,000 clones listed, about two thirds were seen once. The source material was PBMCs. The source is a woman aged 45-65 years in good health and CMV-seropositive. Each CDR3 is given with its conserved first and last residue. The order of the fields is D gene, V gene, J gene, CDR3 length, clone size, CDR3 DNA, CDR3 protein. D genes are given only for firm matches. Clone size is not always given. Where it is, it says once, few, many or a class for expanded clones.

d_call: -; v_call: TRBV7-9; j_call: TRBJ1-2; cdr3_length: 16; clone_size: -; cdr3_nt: TGTTCCAGCAGCCATGAGGGCCGCCGCACGAACTATGGCTACACCTTC; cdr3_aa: CSSSHEGRRTNYGYTF
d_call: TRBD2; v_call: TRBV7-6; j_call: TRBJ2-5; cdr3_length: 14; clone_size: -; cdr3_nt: TGTGCCAGCAGCTTAGGGACTAGTCAAGAGACCCAGTACTTC; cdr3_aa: CASSLGTSQETQYF
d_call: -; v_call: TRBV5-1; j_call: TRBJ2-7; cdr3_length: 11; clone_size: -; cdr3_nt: TGCGCCAAGAGCTCGGCCTACGAGCAGTACTTC; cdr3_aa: CAKSSAYEQYF
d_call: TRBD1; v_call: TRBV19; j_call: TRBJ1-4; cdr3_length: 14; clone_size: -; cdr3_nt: TGTGCCAGTAGTGTCAGGGGGCGCGCTGAAAAACTGTTTTTT; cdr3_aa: CASSVRGRAEKLFF
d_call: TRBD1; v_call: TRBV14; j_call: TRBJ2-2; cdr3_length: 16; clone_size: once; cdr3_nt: TGTGCCAGCAGCCAAGATGGACAGGGGGTAACCGGGGAGCTGTTTTTT; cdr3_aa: CASSQDGQGVTGELFF
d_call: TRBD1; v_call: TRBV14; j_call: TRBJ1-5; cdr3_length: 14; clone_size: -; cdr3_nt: TGTGCCAGCAGCCGGGGACAGGGGAGATGGCCCCAGCATTTT; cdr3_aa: CASSRGQGRWPQHF
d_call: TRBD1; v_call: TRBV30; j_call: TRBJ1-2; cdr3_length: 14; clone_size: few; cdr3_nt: TGTGCCTGGAGTGCCGACAGGGGTTACCCTAACTACACCTTC; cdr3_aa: CAWSADRGYPNYTF
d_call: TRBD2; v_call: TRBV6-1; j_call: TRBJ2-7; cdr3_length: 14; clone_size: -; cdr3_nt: TGTGCCACCAAGATAACTAGCGGGGGCGACGAGCAGTACTTC; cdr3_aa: CATKITSGGDEQYF
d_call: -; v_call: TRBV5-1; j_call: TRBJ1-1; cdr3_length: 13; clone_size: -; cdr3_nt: TGCGCCAGCAGTACGGCAGGGCGAATTGAAGCTTTCTTT; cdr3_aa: CASSTAGRIEAFF
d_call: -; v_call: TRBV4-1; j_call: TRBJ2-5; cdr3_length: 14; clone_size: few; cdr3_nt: TGCGCCAGCAGCCAAGATGGAGGGAAAGAGACCCAGTACTTC; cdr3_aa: CASSQDGGKETQYF
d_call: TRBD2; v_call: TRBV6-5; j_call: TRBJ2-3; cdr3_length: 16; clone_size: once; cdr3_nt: TGTGCCAGCAGTTACTCCCCAGCGGGAGACACAGATACGCAGTATTTT; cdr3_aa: CASSYSPAGDTDTQYF
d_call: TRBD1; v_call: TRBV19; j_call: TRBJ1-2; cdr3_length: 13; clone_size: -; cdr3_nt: TGTGCCAGTAGTTGGACAGGGGAGGATGGCTACACCTTC; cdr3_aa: CASSWTGEDGYTF
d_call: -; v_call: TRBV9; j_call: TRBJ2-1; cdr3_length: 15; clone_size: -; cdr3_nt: TGTGCCAGCGGGATAGGAGGGACTCTTTACAATGAGCAGTTCTTC; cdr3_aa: CASGIGGTLYNEQFF
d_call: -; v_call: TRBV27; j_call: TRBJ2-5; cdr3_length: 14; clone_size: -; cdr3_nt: TGTGCCAGCAGTTTATCGGTCTCCCCGGGGACCCAGTACTTC; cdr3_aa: CASSLSVSPGTQYF
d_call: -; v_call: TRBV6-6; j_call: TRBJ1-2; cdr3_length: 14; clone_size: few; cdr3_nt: TGTGCCAGCAGTTACTTCGGACAGAGCTATGGCTACACCTTC; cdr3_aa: CASSYFGQSYGYTF
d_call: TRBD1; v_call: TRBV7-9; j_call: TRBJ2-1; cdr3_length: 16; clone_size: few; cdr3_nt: TGTGCCAGCAGCTTATACAGGGGAGAGGACTACAATGAGCAGTTCTTC; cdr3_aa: CASSLYRGEDYNEQFF
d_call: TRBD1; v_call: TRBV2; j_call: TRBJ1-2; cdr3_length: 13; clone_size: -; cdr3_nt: TGTGCCAGCAGCTTACTCGGGACAGATGGCTACACCTTC; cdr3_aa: CASSLLGTDGYTF
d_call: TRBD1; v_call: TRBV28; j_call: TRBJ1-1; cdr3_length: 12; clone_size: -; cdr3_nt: TGTGCCAGCAGTTTACGGACAGGGAGAGCTTTCTTT; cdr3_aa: CASSLRTGRAFF
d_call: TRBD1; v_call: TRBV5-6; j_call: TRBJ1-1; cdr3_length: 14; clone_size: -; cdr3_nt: TGTGCCAGCAGAACAGGGGAATTCGACACTGAAGCTTTCTTT; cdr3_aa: CASRTGEFDTEAFF
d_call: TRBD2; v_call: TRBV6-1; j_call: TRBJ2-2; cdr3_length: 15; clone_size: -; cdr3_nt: TGTGCCACCCGTGGGAGGGGCGCGAACACCGGGGAGCTGTTTTTT; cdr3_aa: CATRGRGANTGELFF
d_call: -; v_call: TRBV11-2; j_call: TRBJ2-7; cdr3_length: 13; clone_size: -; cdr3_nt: TGTGCCAGCAGCCACGGGGGCTCCTACGAGCAGTACTTC; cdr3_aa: CASSHGGSYEQYF
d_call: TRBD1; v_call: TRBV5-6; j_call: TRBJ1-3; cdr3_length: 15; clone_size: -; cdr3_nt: TGTGCCAGCGGCCCGGGGACAGGCAGAGCGAACACCATATATTTT; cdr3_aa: CASGPGTGRANTIYF
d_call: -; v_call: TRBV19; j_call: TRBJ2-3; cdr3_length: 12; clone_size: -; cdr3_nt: TGTGCCAGTAGTGTCGACAGAACCCCGCAGTATTTT; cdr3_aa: CASSVDRTPQYF
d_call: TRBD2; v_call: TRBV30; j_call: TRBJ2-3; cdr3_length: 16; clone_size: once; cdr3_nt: TGTGCCTGGAGTGAGGGTGCGCGGGGGGGCGAGTATACGCAGTATTTT; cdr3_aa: CAWSEGARGGEYTQYF
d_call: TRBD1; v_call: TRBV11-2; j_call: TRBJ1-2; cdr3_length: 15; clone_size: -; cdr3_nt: TGTGCCAGCAGCTTAGACCTCGGGACAGGCGGAGGCTACACCTTC; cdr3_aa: CASSLDLGTGGGYTF
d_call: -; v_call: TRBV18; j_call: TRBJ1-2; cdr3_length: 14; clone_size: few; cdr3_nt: TGTGCCAGCTCACCAGGCGGAGCCCTCTATGGCTACACCTTC; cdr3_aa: CASSPGGALYGYTF
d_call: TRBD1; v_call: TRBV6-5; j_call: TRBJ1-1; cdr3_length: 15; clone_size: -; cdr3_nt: TGTGCCAGCAGTGGTGGACAGGTCGTGAACACTGAAGCTTTCTTT; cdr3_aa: CASSGGQVVNTEAFF
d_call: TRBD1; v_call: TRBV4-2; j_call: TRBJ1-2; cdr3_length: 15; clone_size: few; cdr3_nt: TGTGCCAGCAGCCAATTCCGGGACAGCGACTATGGCTACACCTTC; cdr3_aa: CASSQFRDSDYGYTF
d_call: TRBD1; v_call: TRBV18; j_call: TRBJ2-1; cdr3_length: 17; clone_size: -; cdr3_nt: TGTGCCAGCTCAACCTTTACCGGGACAGGGGGCGGGAATGAGCAGTTCTTC; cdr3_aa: CASSTFTGTGGGNEQFF
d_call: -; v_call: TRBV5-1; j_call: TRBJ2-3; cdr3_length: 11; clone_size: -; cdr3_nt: TGCGCCAGCGCTAGCTCCGATACGCAGTATTTT; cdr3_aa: CASASSDTQYF
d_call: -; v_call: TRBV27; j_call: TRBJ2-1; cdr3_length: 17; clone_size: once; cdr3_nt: TGTGCCAGCAGTTTAAGTGGGCGGGGGCCCTCCTACAATGAGCAGTTCTTC; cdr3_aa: CASSLSGRGPSYNEQFF
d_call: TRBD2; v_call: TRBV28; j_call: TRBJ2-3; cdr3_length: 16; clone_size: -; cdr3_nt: TGTGCCAGCAGTCAAGGGCTAGCGGGGGGCACAGATACGCAGTATTTT; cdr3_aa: CASSQGLAGGTDTQYF
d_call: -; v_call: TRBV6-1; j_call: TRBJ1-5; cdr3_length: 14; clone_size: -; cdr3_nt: TGTGCCAGCAGTGAGACATTTAGCAATCAGCCCCAGCATTTT; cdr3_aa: CASSETFSNQPQHF
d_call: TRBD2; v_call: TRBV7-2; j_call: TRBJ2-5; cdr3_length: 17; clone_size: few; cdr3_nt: TGTGCCAGCAGCTTAGCCGGGACTAGCGATATCCAAGAGACCCAGTACTTC; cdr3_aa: CASSLAGTSDIQETQYF
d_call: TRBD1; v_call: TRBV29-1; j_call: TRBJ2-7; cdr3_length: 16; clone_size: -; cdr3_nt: TGCAGCGTTGAATTGGGCGACAGGGTAATTAGGTACGAGCAGTACTTC; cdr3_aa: CSVELGDRVIRYEQYF
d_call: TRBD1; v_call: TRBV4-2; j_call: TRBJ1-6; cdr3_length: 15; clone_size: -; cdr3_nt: TGTGCCAGCAGCCAAGACGGGACAGGGGATTCACCCCTCCACTTT; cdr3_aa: CASSQDGTGDSPLHF
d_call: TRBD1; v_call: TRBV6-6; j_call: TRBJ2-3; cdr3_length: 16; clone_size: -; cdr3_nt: TGTGCCAGCAGTTACTCTCCAGGGGGCGGCACAGATACGCAGTATTTT; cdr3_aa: CASSYSPGGGTDTQYF
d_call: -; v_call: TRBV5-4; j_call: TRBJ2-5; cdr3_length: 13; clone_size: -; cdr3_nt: TGTGCCAGCAGCATCGGACTGAAAGAGACCCAGTACTTC; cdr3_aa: CASSIGLKETQYF
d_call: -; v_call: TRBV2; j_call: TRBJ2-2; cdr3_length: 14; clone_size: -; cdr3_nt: TGTGCCAGCAGTGTAACGCAGGAAGCCGGGGAGCTGTTTTTT; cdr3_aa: CASSVTQEAGELFF
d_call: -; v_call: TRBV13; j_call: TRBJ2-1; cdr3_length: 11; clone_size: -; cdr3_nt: TGTGCCAGCAGCCCCGGGACAGAGCAGTTCTTC; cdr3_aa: CASSPGTEQFF
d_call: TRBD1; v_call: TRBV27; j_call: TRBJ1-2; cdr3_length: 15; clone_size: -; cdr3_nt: TGTGCCAGCAGTTTAGACAGGGACGGCGACTATGGCTACACCTTC; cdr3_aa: CASSLDRDGDYGYTF
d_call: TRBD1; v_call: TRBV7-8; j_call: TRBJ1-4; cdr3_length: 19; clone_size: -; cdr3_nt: TGTGCCAGCAGCTTGTTGTTGGGGACCGAGGACAGGGTTCTTGAAAAACTGTTTTTT; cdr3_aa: CASSLLLGTEDRVLEKLFF
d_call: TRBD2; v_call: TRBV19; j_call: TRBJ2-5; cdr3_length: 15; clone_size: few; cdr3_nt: TGTGCCAGTAGTACGGCTAGGGCGGGGGGAGAGACCCAGTACTTC; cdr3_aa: CASSTARAGGETQYF
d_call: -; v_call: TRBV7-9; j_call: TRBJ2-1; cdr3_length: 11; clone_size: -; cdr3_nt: TGTGCCACCAGTAACCGGGATGAGCAGTTCTTC; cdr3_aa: CATSNRDEQFF
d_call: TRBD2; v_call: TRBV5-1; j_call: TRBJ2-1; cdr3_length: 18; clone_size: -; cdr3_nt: TGCGCCAGCAGACCCATGGGACTAGCGGGGGCGAAACCCCTCATGCTGTTCTTC; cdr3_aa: CASRPMGLAGAKPLMLFF